This T cell receptor (beta chain) originates from a study of T cells in tuberculosis. The assay was immunoSEQ multiplex PCR, and TCRdb's table has in-frame clones only and misses some. The sample contains under 45,000 clones, 95% of which appear only once. V gave up 1 base and J gave up 0 bases; unmatched junction bases: 9. The germline V gene has CDR1 SGHRS and CDR2 YFSETQ. CDR3 size: 18 residues. This sequence was found in a donor aged 5 to 30 with latent tuberculosis or without tuberculosis infection. The chain links TRBV5-1 to TRBJ2-3, with 9 bases matching TRBD2. The specimen sequenced was PBMCs. In DNA form, the CDR3 reads TGCGCCAGCAGCTTGCGCAGTTCGACTAGCGGTAGCACAGATACGCAGTATTTT. Its translation: CASSLRSSTSGSTDTQYF. Full variable domain (outside the CDR3, taken from reference TRBV5-1 and TRBJ2-3): KAGVTQTPRYLIKTRGQQVTLSCSPISGHRSVSWYQQTPGQGLQFLFEYFSETQRNKGNFPGRFSGRQFSNSRSEMNVSTLELGDSALYLCASSLRSSTSGSTDTQYFGPGTRLTVL.